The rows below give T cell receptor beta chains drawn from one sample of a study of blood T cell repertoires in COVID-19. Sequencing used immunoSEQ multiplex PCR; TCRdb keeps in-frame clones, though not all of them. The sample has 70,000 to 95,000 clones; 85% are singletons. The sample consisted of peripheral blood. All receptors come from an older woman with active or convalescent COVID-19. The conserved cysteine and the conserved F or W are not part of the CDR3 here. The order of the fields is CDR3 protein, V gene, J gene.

CDR3 protein: ASSQLSPGNEQF
V gene: TRBV14
J gene: TRBJ2-1

CDR3 protein: ATSDFSGNRQGGETQY
V gene: TRBV24-1
J gene: TRBJ2-5

CDR3 protein: AINLQVSGGYT
V gene: TRBV10-3
J gene: TRBJ1-2

CDR3 protein: ASSLADRESQDGYT
V gene: TRBV7-9
J gene: TRBJ1-2

CDR3 protein: ASSVNEAF
V gene: TRBV5-4
J gene: TRBJ1-1

CDR3 protein: ASSFPGSNTGELF
V gene: TRBV7-8
J gene: TRBJ2-2

CDR3 protein: ASSGLAGGETQY
V gene: TRBV19
J gene: TRBJ2-3

CDR3 protein: ASSEMLAGGPNEQF
V gene: TRBV6-2/TRBV6-3
J gene: TRBJ2-1

CDR3 protein: ASSSKPQGAREKLF
V gene: TRBV27
J gene: TRBJ1-4

CDR3 protein: ASSSFSGGNTEAF
V gene: TRBV7-2
J gene: TRBJ1-1

CDR3 protein: ASSLRQVLVDTQY
V gene: TRBV11-2
J gene: TRBJ2-3

CDR3 protein: ASSPNWGLLGDTGELF
V gene: TRBV6-6
J gene: TRBJ2-2

CDR3 protein: ASRRDRANTGELF
V gene: TRBV5-1
J gene: TRBJ2-2

CDR3 protein: ASSGGLETQY
V gene: TRBV28
J gene: TRBJ2-5

CDR3 protein: ASSIVSGGDGELF
V gene: TRBV19
J gene: TRBJ2-2

CDR3 protein: ASSEGGQRNEKLF
V gene: TRBV6-1
J gene: TRBJ1-4

CDR3 protein: ASSSGTGDTDTQY
V gene: TRBV5-1
J gene: TRBJ2-3

CDR3 protein: AATDRKGTEAF
V gene: TRBV10-3
J gene: TRBJ1-1

CDR3 protein: ASSLATGATNYGYT
V gene: TRBV11-2
J gene: TRBJ1-2

CDR3 protein: ASSLRAGGNTIY
V gene: TRBV5-1
J gene: TRBJ1-3

CDR3 protein: SASLAGGRETQY
V gene: TRBV20-1
J gene: TRBJ2-5

CDR3 protein: SATGLNEQF
V gene: TRBV20-1
J gene: TRBJ2-1

CDR3 protein: ASSVVGQGIGNTIY
V gene: TRBV4-1
J gene: TRBJ1-3

CDR3 protein: ASTTGTGDTGELF
V gene: TRBV25-1
J gene: TRBJ2-2

CDR3 protein: ASSSLIDRASNQPQH
V gene: TRBV6-2/TRBV6-3
J gene: TRBJ1-5

CDR3 protein: ASSRRTLAGVTYEQY
V gene: TRBV4-2
J gene: TRBJ2-7

CDR3 protein: SSRTGMNTEAF
V gene: TRBV29-1
J gene: TRBJ1-1

CDR3 protein: ASSEYTQGPDNYGYT
V gene: TRBV25-1
J gene: TRBJ1-2

CDR3 protein: ASSLVIERHKNTEAF
V gene: TRBV7-2
J gene: TRBJ1-1

CDR3 protein: ASSMGDRNTGEAF
V gene: TRBV5-6
J gene: TRBJ1-1

CDR3 protein: ASSRVGETQY
V gene: TRBV12-3/TRBV12-4
J gene: TRBJ2-5

CDR3 protein: ASSLGLSGNTIY
V gene: TRBV7-9
J gene: TRBJ1-3

CDR3 protein: ATSDPTQGERQPQH
V gene: TRBV24-1
J gene: TRBJ1-5

CDR3 protein: ASSPPTGSTEAF
V gene: TRBV5-1
J gene: TRBJ1-1

CDR3 protein: ASRARLDRGETQY
V gene: TRBV2
J gene: TRBJ2-5

CDR3 protein: ASSYYDSYEQY
V gene: TRBV5-1
J gene: TRBJ2-7

CDR3 protein: SVPTGGETQY
V gene: TRBV29-1
J gene: TRBJ2-5

CDR3 protein: ASSWYRESSYNEQF
V gene: TRBV5-1
J gene: TRBJ2-1

CDR3 protein: ASILGQLINSPLH
V gene: TRBV6-5
J gene: TRBJ1-6

CDR3 protein: ASSPDSLPLSGYT
V gene: TRBV9
J gene: TRBJ1-2

CDR3 protein: ASSDSSGDTQY
V gene: TRBV9
J gene: TRBJ2-3

CDR3 protein: ASRFSGTENSPLH
V gene: TRBV25-1
J gene: TRBJ1-6

CDR3 protein: ASSLDPSGGEETQY
V gene: TRBV5-1
J gene: TRBJ2-5

CDR3 protein: ASSQEGASGELF
V gene: TRBV3-1/TRBV3-2
J gene: TRBJ2-2

CDR3 protein: ASRHTGTGVTGELF
V gene: TRBV7-2
J gene: TRBJ2-2

CDR3 protein: ASSYDSYGYT
V gene: TRBV2
J gene: TRBJ1-2

CDR3 protein: ASSIYQGLGLWQF
V gene: TRBV19
J gene: TRBJ2-1

CDR3 protein: ASSPTGLGFGYT
V gene: TRBV9
J gene: TRBJ1-2

CDR3 protein: ASSQDLGGSNYGYT
V gene: TRBV3-1/TRBV3-2
J gene: TRBJ1-2

CDR3 protein: SVDQGQPDTQY
V gene: TRBV29-1
J gene: TRBJ2-3

CDR3 protein: ASSLTVLSGANVLT
V gene: TRBV5-4
J gene: TRBJ2-6

CDR3 protein: ASSPNAQGTFSTDTQY
V gene: TRBV18
J gene: TRBJ2-3

CDR3 protein: ASSETGTGVTSQPQH
V gene: TRBV28
J gene: TRBJ1-5

CDR3 protein: ASSTRDSGRMNTEAF
V gene: TRBV19
J gene: TRBJ1-1

CDR3 protein: ASSLGQGAEKLF
V gene: TRBV6-5
J gene: TRBJ1-4

CDR3 protein: ASSLAGGGSTTGNEQF
V gene: TRBV5-1
J gene: TRBJ2-1

CDR3 protein: ATSRGGTSSRNEQF
V gene: TRBV15
J gene: TRBJ2-1

CDR3 protein: ASRPGQGLLYEQY
V gene: TRBV6-5
J gene: TRBJ2-7

CDR3 protein: ASQQADFYEQY
V gene: TRBV2
J gene: TRBJ2-7

CDR3 protein: ATSTGGVYTEAF
V gene: TRBV24-1
J gene: TRBJ1-1